This T cell receptor beta chain was captured in a study of blood T cell repertoires in COVID-19. Study-level information: Material from acute and convalescent COVID-19 was sourced from the United States, Italy and Spain. T cells, B-cell-depleted T cells, or PBMCs provided the cDNA or gDNA that served as material.

With 3 bases clipped from V and 2 bases from J, the junction kept 6 bases outside the gene matches. This CDR3 has 16 amino acids. The germline gives CDR1 SGDLS, CDR2 YYNGEE. As processed by the authors: Reference gene primer amplification yielded estimated nucleated cell counts. Only in-frame clones appear in the TCRdb table, and some are missing; sequencing was by immunoSEQ multiplex PCR. The DNA was the basis for D and trimming; V, J and clone size are from that table. The table shows 250,000 to 350,000 clones, with about 87% occurring only once. The Seattle site enrolled patients during active infection and followed them longitudinally.

The sequenced sample consisted of peripheral blood. This TCR was sampled from a woman aged 45-59 years with COVID-19, enrolled during active disease. This chain connects TRBV9 to TRBJ1-3; 9 nucleotides match TRBD1. For the CDR3, the DNA is TGTGCCAGCAGCGGCTACGGGACAGGGACTGGAAACACCATATATTTT. This encodes CASSGYGTGTGNTIYF.